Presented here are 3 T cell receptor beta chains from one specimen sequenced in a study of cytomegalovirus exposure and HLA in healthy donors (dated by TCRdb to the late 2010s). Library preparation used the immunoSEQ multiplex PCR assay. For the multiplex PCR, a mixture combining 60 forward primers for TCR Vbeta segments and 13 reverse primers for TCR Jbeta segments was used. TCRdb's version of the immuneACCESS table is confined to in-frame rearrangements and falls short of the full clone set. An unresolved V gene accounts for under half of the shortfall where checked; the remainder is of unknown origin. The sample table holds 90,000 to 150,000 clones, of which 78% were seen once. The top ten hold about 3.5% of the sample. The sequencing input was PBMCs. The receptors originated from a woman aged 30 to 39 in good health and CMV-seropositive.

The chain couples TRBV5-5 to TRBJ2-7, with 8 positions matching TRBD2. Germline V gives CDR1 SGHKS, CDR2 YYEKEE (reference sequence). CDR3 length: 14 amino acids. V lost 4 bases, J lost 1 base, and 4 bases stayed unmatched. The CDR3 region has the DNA TGTGCCAGCAGCCCGACTAGCGCATCCTACGAGCAGTACTTC. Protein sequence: CASSPTSASYEQYF. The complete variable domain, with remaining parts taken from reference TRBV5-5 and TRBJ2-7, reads DAGVTQSPTHLIKTRGQQVTLRCSPISGHKSVSWYQQVLGQGPQFIFQYYEKEERGRGNFPDRFSARQFPNYSSELNVNALLLGDSALYLCASSPTSASYEQYFGPGTRLTVT.

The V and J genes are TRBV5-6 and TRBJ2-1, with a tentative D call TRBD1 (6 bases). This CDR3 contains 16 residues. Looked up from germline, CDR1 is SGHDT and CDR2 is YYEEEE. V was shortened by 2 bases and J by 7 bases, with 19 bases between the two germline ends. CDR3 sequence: CASSFRGSGFRNEQFF. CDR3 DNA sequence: TGTGCCAGCAGCTTTAGGGGGTCAGGGTTTCGAAATGAGCAGTTCTTC.

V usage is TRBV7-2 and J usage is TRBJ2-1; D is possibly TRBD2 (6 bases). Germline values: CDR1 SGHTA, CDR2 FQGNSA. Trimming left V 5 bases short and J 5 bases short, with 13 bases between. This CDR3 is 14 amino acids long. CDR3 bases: TGTGCCAGCAGCAGGGCGGGGAGAAACAATGAGCAGTTCTTC. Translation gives CASSRAGRNNEQFF.